This section outlines one T cell receptor (beta chain) sequence together with its context. The sample originates from a study of cytomegalovirus exposure and HLA in healthy donors. Germline values: CDR1 SGHRS, CDR2 YFSETQ. With V trimmed by 1 base and J by 15 bases, 9 bases remained unmatched. The CDR3 loop spans 14 amino acids. Healthy individuals who donated bone marrow served as the donors. Primers included in the PCR were 60 Vbeta and 13 Jbeta primers. Clones were sequenced by immunoSEQ multiplex PCR, and TCRdb holds only the in-frame ones, with some missing. The table shows about 180,000 clones, with roughly 80% occurring only once.

The rearrangement uses TRBV5-1 and TRBJ2-1; TRBD1 matches at 11 bases. This TCR came from a man aged 30-40 years in good health and CMV-seropositive. Sequenced sample: PBMCs. This CDR3 is CASSLRTGGAITFF. CDR3 DNA sequence: TGCGCCAGCAGCTTGAGGACAGGGGGCGCGATTACGTTCTTC.